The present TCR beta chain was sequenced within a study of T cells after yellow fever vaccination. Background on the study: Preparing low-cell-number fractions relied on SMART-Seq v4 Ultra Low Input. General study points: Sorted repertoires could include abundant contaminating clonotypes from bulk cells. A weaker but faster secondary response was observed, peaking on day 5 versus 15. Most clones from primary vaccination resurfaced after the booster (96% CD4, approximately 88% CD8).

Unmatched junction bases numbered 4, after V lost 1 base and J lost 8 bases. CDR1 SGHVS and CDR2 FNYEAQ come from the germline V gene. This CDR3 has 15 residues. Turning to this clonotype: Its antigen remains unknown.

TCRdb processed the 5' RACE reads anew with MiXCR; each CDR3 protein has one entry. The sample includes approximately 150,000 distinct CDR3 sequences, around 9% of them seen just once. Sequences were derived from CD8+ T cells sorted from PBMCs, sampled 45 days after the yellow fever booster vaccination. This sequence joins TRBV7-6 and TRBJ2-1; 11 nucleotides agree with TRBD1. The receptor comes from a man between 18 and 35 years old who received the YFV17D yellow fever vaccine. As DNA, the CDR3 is TGTGCCAGCAGCTTAGTCGGACAGGGGGCAGATGAGCAGTTCTTC. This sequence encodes CASSLVGQGADEQFF.